The entry below describes one T cell receptor (beta chain). No antigen is known for it. This sequence may be a read error, since a much larger clone differs from it by one base. Arm-PCR with iRepertoire HTBI primers amplified the CDR3 regions for these TCR beta libraries. TCRdb redid the calling of the multiplex PCR reads with MiXCR, one entry per CDR3 protein. The top ten clones hold 23% of a sample with roughly 440,000 distinct CDR3 sequences, approximately 16% of them seen once. Specified time point: newly diagnosed GD, antithyroid drugs for less than 3 months. Isolated PBMC RNA provided the starting material for the TCR library. A roughly 8.3-milliliter sample of peripheral blood was drawn into EDTA tubes. V dropped 1 base and J dropped 11 bases, with 20 bases sitting between them. Germline V gene lookup returns CDR1 SEHNR and CDR2 FQNEAQ (reference sequence). The CDR3 sequence is 15 residues long.

This sample stems from a study of regulatory T cells in long-lasting Graves disease. General study results and limits: Persistent disease was characterized by preferential usage of TRBV28, TRBJ1-2 and TRBJ2-5.

This same sample was also taken into another study, of T cells in Graves' hyperthyroidism and ophthalmopathy. From that second work: If no ophthalmopathy progression occurred within 18 months, Graves' hyperthyroidism was stable. Using the HTBI primer set, a first-round RT-PCR was run on the TCR CDR3.

The chain joins TRBV7-9 to TRBJ2-5; a weak D match, TRBD1 (6 bases). This specimen consisted of peripheral blood mononuclear cells (PBMCs), obtained at new diagnosis, from a patient treated with antithyroid drugs. The TCR comes from a woman aged 18-29 years with Graves disease. In DNA form, the CDR3 reads TGTGCCAGCAGCTTAGTCCCCGACAGGAACAATGAGCAGTACTTC. It specifies CASSLVPDRNNEQYF.